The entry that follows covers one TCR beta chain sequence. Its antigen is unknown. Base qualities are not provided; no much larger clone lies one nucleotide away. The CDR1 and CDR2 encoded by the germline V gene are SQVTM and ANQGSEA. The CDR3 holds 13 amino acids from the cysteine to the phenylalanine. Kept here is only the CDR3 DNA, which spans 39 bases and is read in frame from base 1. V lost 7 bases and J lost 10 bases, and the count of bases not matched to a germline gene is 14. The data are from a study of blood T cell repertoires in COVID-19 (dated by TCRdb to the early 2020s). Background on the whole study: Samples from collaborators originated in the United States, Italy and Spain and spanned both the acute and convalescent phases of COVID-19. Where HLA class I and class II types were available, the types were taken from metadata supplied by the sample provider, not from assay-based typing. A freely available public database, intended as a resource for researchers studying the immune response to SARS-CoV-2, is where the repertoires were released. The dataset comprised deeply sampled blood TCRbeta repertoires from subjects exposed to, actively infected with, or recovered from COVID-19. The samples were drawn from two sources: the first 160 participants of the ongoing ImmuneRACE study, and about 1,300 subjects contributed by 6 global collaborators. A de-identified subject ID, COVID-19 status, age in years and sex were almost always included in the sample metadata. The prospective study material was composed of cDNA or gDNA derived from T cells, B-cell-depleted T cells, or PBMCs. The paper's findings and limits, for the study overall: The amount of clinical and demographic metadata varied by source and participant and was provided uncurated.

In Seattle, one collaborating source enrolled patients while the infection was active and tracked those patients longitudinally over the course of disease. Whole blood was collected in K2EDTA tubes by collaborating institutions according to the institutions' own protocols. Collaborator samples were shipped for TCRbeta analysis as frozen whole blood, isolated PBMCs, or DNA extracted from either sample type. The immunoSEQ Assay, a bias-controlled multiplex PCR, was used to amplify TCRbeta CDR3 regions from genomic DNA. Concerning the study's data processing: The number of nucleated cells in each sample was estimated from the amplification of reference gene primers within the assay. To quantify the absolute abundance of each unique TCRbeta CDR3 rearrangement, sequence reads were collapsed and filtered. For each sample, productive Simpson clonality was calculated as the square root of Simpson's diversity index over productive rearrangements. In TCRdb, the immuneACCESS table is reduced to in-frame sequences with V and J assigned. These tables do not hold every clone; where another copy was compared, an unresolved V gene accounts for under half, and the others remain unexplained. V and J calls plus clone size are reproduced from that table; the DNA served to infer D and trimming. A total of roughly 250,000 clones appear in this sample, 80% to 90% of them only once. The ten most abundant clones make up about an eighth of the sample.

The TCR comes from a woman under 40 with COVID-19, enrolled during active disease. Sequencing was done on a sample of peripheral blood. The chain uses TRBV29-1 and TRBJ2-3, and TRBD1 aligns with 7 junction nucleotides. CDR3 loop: CSAGAKGGQAQYF. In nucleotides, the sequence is TGCAGCGCCGGCGCAAAAGGGGGCCAGGCGCAGTATTTT.